The clone carrying this T cell receptor beta chain was observed a handful of times. Its antigen is unidentified. This specimen belongs to a study of early T cells in non-severe SARS-CoV-2 infection. In the study overall: Chains from this unsorted whole-blood bulk RNA could not be paired. Notes on the study in general: VDJdb-based matching was biased toward anti-spike CD8 responses and missed private and CD4 specificities.

Trimming left V 0 bases short and J 6 bases short, with 15 bases between. From germline, CDR1 is DFQATT and CDR2 SNEGSKA (reference sequence). The CDR3 runs 15 residues. Attachment of unique molecular identifiers to individual cDNA molecules was performed. TCRdb independently ran MiXCR on the 5' RACE reads; one entry per CDR3 protein. The sample consists of tens of thousands of distinct CDR3 sequences, under 10% of them appearing once. The chain couples TRBV20-1 to TRBJ2-1; D ambiguous. The TCR was taken from an adult who was a healthcare worker with PCR-confirmed SARS-CoV-2 infection or an uninfected control (not recorded which). The specimen was whole blood. The CDR3 sequence is CSARESRSPFNEQFF. The DNA for the CDR3 is TGCAGTGCTAGAGAAAGCCGATCGCCCTTCAATGAGCAGTTCTTC.